The present TCR beta chain was sequenced within a study of PD-1 blockade in classical Hodgkin lymphoma (dated by TCRdb to 2020 to 2021). For the wider study: A peripheral blood immune signature of response to PD-1 blockade in classical Hodgkin lymphoma was defined using TCR beta sequencing and CyTOF.

The Qiagen DNeasy kit was used to extract genomic DNA both from unsorted PBMCs and from the negatively selected CD4+ and CD8+ fractions. Amplification of TCR beta CDR3 regions was done by immunoSEQ multiplex PCR with primers that anneal to V and J segments. Amplification bias was minimized using a synthetic immune receptor repertoire, and residual bias was removed computationally after sequencing. In the original analysis: Custom Python scripts were used to quantify repertoire diversity as the Shannon entropy index. Unsorted, CD4+ and CD8+ repertoires were analyzed separately, except in combined analyses where CD4+ and CD8+ sequences were merged in silico. TCRdb retrieved this table from immuneACCESS and kept in-frame rearrangements only. Not all clones are present; in checked studies, unresolved V genes account for under half, and no reason is known for the remainder. From that table come the V and J calls and clone size; the DNA was used to work out D and trimming. In all, the sample holds 17,000 or so clones, and about nine tenths of those were seen once. Around 4.2% of the sample rests with the top ten.

The time point label here, explained by the study, means: newly diagnosed, previously untreated cHL patient sample. As a comparison group for the relapsed/refractory trial patients, PBMCs from patients with newly diagnosed, previously untreated classical Hodgkin lymphoma were sequenced. Peripheral blood was collected in 8 mL Vacutainer Cell Preparation Tubes, from which PBMCs were isolated by centrifugation and then cryopreserved. The investigation overall reported the following: Newly diagnosed patients were reported to have lower baseline TCR diversity than healthy donors, and relapsed/refractory patients were reported to have lower baseline TCR diversity still. The study was limited to a single clinical trial cohort, and causes of repertoire differences, possibly disease activity or prior therapy, remained undefined.

From cysteine to phenylalanine, the CDR3 is 14 amino acids long. Of all the DNA, just the CDR3 is kept, 42 bases in frame from base 1. The junction shows trimming of 6 bases on V and 1 base on J, and the gene matches do not reach 5 bases of it. The germline V gene (reference sequence) yields LNHDA for CDR1 and SQIVND for CDR2. Regarding this clone: Its antigen is unknown. Base qualities are not provided; no much larger clone lies one nucleotide away.

The sequence was obtained from a human donor with classical Hodgkin lymphoma. The chain couples TRBV19 to TRBJ1-1; a stretch of 7 junction bases matches TRBD1. Sequencing input: peripheral blood mononuclear cells (PBMCs). The DNA sequence is TGTGCCAGTAGATACAGGGGAGGGAACACTGAAGCTTTCTTT. It translates as CASRYRGGNTEAFF. Supplemented by the reference TRBV19 and TRBJ1-1 proteins around the CDR3, the complete variable domain is DGGITQSPKYLFRKEGQNVTLSCEQNLNHDAMYWYRQDPGQGLRLIYYSQIVNDFQKGDIAEGYSVSREKKESFPLTVTSAQKNPTAFYLCASRYRGGNTEAFFGQGTRLTVV.